The sequence of this T cell receptor (beta chain) was determined in a study of early T cells in non-severe SARS-CoV-2 infection. Study-wide background: Unpaired chains resulted from sequencing bulk RNA of unsorted whole blood.

Study-wide results and caveats: Clonotype matching in VDJdb favored anti-spike CD8 responses and did not capture private and CD4 specificities.

The table lists this clonotype with many counts. What it binds is unknown. Individual cDNA molecules each received unique molecular identifiers attached to them. Via MiXCR, TCRdb re-called the 5' RACE reads, giving one row per CDR3 protein. The table records roughly 67,000 distinct CDR3 sequences, roughly an eighth of them present only once. J was trimmed by 4 bases and V by 5 bases; bases with no gene match: 7. Per the germline V gene, CDR1 is DFQATT and CDR2 is SNEGSKA (reference sequence). The CDR3 runs 15 residues. The clonotype originates from an adult who was a healthcare worker with PCR-confirmed SARS-CoV-2 infection or an uninfected control (not recorded which). This chain uses TRBV20-1 with TRBJ2-3; 12 bases line up with TRBD1. Sequencing used whole blood. Written as DNA, the CDR3 is TGCAGTGCTGGGTCGGGACAGGGGGCTTCAGATACGCAGTATTTT. It specifies CSAGSGQGASDTQYF.